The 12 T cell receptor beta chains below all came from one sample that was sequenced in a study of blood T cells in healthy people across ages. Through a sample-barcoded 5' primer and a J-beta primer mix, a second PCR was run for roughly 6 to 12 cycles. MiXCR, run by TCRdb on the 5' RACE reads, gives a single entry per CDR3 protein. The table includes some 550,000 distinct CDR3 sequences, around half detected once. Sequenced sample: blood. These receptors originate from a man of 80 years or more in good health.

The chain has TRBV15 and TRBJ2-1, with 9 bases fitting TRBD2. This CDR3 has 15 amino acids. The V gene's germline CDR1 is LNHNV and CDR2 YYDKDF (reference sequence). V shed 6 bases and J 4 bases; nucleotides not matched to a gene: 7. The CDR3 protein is CATRGYSGGYNEQFF. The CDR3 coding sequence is TGTGCCACCAGGGGGTATAGCGGGGGTTACAATGAGCAGTTCTTC.

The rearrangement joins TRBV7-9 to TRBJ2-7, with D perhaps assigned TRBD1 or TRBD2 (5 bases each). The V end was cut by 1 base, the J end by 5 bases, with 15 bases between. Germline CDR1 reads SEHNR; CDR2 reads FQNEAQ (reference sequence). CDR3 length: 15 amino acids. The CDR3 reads CASSLVGSGTHEQYF. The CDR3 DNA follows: TGTGCCAGCAGCTTAGTGGGGTCCGGGACCCACGAGCAGTACTTC.

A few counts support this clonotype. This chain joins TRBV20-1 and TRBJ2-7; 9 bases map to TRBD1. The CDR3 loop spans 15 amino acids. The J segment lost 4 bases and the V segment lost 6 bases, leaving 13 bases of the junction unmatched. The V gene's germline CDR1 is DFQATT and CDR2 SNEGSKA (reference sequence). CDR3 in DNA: TGCAGTGCCAAAACCCGCACAGGGGGCGGTTACGAGCAGTACTTC. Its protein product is CSAKTRTGGGYEQYF.

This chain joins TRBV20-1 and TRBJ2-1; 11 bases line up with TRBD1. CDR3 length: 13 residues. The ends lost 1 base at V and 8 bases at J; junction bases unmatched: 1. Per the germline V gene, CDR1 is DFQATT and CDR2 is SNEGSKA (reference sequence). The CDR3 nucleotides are TGCAGTGCTAGAGGGGACAGGGGGTATGAGCAGTTCTTC. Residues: CSARGDRGYEQFF.

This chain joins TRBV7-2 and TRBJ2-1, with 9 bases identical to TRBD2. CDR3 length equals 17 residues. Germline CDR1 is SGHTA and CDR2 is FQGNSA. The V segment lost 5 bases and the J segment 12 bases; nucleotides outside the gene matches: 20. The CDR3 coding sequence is TGTGCCAGCAGCCCTACAAATTGGGCTAGCGGGACTCACGGGCAGTTCTTC. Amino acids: CASSPTNWASGTHGQFF.

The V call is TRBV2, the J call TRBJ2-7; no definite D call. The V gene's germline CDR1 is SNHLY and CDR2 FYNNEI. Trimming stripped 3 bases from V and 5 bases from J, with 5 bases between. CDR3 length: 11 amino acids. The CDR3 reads CASSEWDEQYF. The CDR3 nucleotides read TGTGCCAGCAGTGAGTGGGACGAGCAGTACTTC.

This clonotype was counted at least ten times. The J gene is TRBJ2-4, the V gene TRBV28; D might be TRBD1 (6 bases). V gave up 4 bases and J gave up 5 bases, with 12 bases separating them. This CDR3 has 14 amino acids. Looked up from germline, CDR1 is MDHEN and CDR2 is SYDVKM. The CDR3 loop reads CASSWLDRENIQYF. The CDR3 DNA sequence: TGTGCCAGCAGTTGGCTGGACAGAGAAAACATTCAGTACTTC.

The CDR3, as DNA: TGCGCCAGCAGCCAAGATAGCCAGGGGGCGTATGGCTACACCTTC. The encoded protein is CASSQDSQGAYGYTF. The rearrangement links TRBV4-3 to TRBJ1-2, with TRBD1 matching 8 bases. Germline assignment: CDR1 LGHNA and CDR2 YSLEER. V gave up 0 bases and J gave up 5 bases; unmatched junction bases: 5. This CDR3 spans 15 amino acids.

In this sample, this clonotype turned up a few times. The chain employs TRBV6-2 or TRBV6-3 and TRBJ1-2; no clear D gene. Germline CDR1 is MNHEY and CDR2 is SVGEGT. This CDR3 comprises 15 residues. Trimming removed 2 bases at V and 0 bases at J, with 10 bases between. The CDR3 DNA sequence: TGTGCCAGCAGTTACGGACGCTCTCCTAACTATGGCTACACCTTC. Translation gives CASSYGRSPNYGYTF.

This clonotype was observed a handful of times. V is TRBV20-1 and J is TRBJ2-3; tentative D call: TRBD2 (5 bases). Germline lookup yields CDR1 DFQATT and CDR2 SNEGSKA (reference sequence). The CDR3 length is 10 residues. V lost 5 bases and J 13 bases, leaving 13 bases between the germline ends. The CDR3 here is CSARDALEYF. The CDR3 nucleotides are TGCAGTGCTCGGGATGCCTTAGAGTATTTT.

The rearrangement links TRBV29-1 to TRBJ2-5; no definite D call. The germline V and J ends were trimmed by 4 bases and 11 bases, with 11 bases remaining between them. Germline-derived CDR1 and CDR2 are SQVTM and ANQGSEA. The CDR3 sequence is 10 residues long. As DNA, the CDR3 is TGCAGCGTTGTTACTCATGAGCAGTACTTC. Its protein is CSVVTHEQYF.

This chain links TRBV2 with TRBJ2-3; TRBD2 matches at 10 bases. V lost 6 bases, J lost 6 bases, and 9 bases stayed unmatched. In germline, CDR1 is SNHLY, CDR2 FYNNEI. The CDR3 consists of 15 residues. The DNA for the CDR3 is TGTGCCAGCAGCATTTCTAGCGGGGGTTTGGATACGCAGTATTTT. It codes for CASSISSGGLDTQYF.